Sequencing of this TCR beta chain was carried out in a study of cytomegalovirus exposure and HLA in healthy donors. Overall study findings and caveats: CMV serostatus alone was available as immune exposure information.

Trimming left V 1 base short and J 4 bases short, with 5 bases between. Germline values: CDR1 SGHVS, CDR2 FQNEAQ. This CDR3 comprises 13 residues. PCR involved 60 Vbeta and 13 Jbeta primers. Profiled with immunoSEQ multiplex PCR; TCRdb holds only in-frame clones, not every one. The sample holds roughly 200,000 clones, 76% seen once. Comments on this clone: Its antigen is still unknown.

The sample comprised PBMCs. The source of this sequence is a man between 18 and 35 years old in good health and CMV-seronegative. The chain carries TRBV7-8 and TRBJ2-1; D is unresolved. DNA of the CDR3: TGTGCCAGCAGCTTAGGGCGGTACAATGAGCAGTTCTTC. Translated: CASSLGRYNEQFF.